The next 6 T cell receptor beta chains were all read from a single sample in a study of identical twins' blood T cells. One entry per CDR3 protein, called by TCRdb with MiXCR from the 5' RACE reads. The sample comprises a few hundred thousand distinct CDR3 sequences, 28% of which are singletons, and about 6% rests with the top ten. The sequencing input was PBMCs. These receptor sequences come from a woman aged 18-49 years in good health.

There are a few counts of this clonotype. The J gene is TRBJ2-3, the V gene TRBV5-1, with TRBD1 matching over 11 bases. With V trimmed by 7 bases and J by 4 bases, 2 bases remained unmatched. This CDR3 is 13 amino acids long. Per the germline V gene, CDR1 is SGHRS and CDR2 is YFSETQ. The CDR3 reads CASRTGGADTQYF. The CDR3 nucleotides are TGCGCCAGCCGGACAGGGGGCGCAGATACGCAGTATTTT.

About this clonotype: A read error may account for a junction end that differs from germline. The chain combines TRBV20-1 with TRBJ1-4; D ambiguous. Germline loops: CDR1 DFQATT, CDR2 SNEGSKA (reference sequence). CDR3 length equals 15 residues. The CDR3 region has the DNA TGCGGTGCTAGAGGGAGGCGTGCAACTAATGAAAAACTGTTTTTT. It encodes CGARGRRATNEKLFF.

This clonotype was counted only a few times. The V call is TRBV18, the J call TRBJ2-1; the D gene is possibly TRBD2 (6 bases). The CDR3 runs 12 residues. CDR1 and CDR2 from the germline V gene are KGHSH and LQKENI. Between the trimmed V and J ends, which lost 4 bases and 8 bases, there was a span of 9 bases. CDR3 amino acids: CASSLLAYEQFF. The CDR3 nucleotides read TGTGCCAGCTCACTACTAGCATATGAGCAGTTCTTC.

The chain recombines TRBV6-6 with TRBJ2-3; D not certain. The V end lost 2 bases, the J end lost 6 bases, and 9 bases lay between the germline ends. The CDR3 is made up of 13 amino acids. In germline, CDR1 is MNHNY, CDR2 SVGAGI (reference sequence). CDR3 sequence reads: CASSYDVLDTQYF. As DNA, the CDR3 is TGTGCCAGCAGTTACGATGTATTGGATACGCAGTATTTT.

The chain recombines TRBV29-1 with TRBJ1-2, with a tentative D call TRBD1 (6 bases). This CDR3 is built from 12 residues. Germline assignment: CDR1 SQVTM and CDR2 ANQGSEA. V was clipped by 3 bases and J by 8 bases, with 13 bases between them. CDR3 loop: CSVEGTGNGYTF. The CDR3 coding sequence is TGCAGCGTTGAGGGTACAGGGAACGGCTACACCTTC.

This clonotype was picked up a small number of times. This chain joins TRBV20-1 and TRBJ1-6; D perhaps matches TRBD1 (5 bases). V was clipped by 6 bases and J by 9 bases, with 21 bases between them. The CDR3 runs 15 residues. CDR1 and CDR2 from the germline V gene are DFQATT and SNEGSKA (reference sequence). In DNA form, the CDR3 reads TGCAGTGCCTTCGCAGGGAGGCACTCCAGTTCACCCCTCCACTTT. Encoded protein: CSAFAGRHSSSPLHF.